This T cell receptor (beta chain) was retrieved from a study of T-cell memory formation after mild COVID-19. Across the study: Across donors, TCR clusters were largely donor specific.

As regards this clonotype: The antigen remains undetermined.

Findings and caveats of the study: Contracting clones from day 15 to 85 showed balanced CD4/CD8; later expanders favored CD4+.

The V end lost 5 bases, the J end lost 1 base, and 11 bases lay between the germline ends. Germline values: CDR1 MNHEY, CDR2 SMNVEV (reference sequence). CDR3 length: 15 residues. Each CDR3 protein is one row after TCRdb ran MiXCR on the 5' RACE reads. The sample includes roughly 130,000 distinct CDR3 sequences, about 15% of them seen just once. This clonotype originated in a young man who had mild COVID-19 (a few samples of this study predate the infection). Cell type and time point are not known. Source material: PBMCs or a T cell subset sorted from them (not recorded which). The chain couples TRBV27 to TRBJ2-2; possibly TRBD1 for D (6 bases). The CDR3 DNA reads as TGTGCCAGCAGTGGCAGGGGCTGGAACACCGGGGAGCTGTTTTTT. This sequence encodes CASSGRGWNTGELFF.